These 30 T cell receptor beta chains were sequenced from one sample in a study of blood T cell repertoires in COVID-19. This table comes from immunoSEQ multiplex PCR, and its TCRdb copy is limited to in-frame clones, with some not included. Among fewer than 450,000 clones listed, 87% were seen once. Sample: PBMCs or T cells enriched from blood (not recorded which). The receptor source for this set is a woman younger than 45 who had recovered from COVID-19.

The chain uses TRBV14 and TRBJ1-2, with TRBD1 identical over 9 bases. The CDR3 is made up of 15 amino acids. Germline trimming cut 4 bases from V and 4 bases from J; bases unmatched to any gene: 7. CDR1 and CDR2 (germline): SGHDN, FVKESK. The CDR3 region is CASSPNRGRIYGYTF. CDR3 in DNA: TGTGCCAGCAGCCCAAACAGGGGGCGCATCTATGGCTACACCTTC.

CDR3 protein: CASSLLSGNNQPQHF. In nucleotides, the CDR3 is TGTGCCAGCAGTTTATTGTCGGGGAATAATCAGCCCCAGCATTTT. The chain carries TRBV27 and TRBJ1-5, with D hard to call. From germline, CDR1 is MNHEY and CDR2 SMNVEV (reference sequence). CDR3 length equals 15 residues. V lost 1 base to trimming and J lost 4 bases, with 11 bases between them.

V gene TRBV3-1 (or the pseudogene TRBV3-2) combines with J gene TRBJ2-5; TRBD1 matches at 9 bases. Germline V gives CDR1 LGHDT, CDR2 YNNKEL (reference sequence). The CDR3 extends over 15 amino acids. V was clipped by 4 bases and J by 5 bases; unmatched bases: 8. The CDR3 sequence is CASSLRVQGAETQYF. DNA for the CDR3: TGTGCCAGCAGCCTGCGCGTACAGGGGGCGGAGACCCAGTACTTC.

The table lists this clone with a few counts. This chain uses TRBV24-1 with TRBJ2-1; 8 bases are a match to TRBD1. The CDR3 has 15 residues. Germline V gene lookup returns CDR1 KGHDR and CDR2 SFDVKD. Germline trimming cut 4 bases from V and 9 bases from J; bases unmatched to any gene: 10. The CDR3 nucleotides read TGTGCCACCAGTGACCGACAGGGGCTATTTTTTGAGCAGTTCTTC. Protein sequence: CATSDRQGLFFEQFF.

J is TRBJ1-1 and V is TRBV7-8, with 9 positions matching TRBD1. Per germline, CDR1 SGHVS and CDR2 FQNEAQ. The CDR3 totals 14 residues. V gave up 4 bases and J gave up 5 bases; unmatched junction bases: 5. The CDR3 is CASSSGTGRTEAFF. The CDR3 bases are TGTGCCAGCAGCTCCGGGACAGGGAGAACTGAAGCTTTCTTT.

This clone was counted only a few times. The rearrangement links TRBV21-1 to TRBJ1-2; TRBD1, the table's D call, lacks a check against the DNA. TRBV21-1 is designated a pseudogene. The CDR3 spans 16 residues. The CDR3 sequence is CASSNGRQGPNYGYTF. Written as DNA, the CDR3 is TGTGCCAGCAGCAACGGACGGCAGGGCCCGAACTATGGCTACACCTTC.

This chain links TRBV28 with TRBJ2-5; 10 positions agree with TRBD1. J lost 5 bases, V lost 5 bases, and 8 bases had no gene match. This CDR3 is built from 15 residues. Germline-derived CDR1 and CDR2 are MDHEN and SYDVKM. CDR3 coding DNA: TGTGCCAGCAGTGGGGGGGGACAGGGGTTGGAGACCCAGTACTTC. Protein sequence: CASSGGGQGLETQYF.

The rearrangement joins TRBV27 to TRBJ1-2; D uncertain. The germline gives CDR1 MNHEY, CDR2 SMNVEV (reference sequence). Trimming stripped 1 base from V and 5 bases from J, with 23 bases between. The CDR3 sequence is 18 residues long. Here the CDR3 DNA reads TGTGCCAGCAGTTTATACCCACAGAAAGCCCTGTCCCTATATGGCTACACCTTC. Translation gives CASSLYPQKALSLYGYTF.

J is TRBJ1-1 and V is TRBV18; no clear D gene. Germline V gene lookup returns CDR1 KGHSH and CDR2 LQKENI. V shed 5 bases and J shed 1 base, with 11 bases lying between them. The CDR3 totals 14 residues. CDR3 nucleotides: TGTGCCAGCTCATTTGGACGGGAGAACACTGAAGCTTTCTTT. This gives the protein CASSFGRENTEAFF. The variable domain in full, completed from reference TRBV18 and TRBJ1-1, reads NAGVMQNPRHLVRRRGQEARLRCSPMKGHSHVYWYRQLPEEGLKFMVYLQKENIIDESGMPKERFSAEFPKEGPSILRIQQVVRGDSAAYFCASSFGRENTEAFFGQGTRLTVV.

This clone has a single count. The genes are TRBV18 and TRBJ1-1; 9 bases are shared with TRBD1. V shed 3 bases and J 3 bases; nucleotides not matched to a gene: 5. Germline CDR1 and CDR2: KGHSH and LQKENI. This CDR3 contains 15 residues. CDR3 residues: CASSPGTGSYTEAFF. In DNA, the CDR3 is TGTGCCAGCTCACCCGGGACAGGGAGTTACACTGAAGCTTTCTTT.

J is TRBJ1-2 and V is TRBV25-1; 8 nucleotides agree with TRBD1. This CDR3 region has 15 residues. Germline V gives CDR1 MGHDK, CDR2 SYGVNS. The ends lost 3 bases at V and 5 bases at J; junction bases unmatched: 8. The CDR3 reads CASSDPGQGPYGYTF. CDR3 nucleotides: TGTGCCAGCAGTGATCCCGGACAGGGCCCGTATGGCTACACCTTC.

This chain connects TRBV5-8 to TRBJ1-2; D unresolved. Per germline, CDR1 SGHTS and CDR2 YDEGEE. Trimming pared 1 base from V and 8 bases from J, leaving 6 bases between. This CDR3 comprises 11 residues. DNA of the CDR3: TGTGCCAGCAGCTTGTACGAGGGCTACACCTTC. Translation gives CASSLYEGYTF.

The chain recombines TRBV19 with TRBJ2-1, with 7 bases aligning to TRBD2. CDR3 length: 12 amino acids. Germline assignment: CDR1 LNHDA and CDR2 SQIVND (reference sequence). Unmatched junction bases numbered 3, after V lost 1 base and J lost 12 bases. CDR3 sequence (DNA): TGTGCCAGTAGTATAGCAGGCGGGGGGCAGTTCTTC. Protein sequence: CASSIAGGGQFF.

The CDR3 here is CASSSTGPEQYF. The CDR3 bases are TGTGCCAGCAGTTCGACAGGGCCCGAGCAGTACTTC. V gene TRBV12-3 or TRBV12-4 combines with J gene TRBJ2-7; 7 nucleotides match TRBD1. The J segment lost 6 bases and the V segment lost 4 bases, leaving 3 bases of the junction unmatched. This CDR3 comprises 12 residues.

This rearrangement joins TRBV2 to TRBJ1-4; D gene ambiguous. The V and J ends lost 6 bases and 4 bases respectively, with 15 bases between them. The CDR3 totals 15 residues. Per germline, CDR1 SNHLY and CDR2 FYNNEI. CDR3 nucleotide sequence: TGTGCCAGCAGCACTTCGAGTCTCGATAATGAAAAACTGTTTTTT. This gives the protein CASSTSSLDNEKLFF.

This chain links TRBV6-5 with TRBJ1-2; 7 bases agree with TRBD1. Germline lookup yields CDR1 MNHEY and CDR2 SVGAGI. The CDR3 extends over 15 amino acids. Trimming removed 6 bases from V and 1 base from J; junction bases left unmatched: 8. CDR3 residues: CASRTGTADNYGYTF. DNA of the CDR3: TGTGCCAGCAGAACCGGGACAGCCGATAACTATGGCTACACCTTC.

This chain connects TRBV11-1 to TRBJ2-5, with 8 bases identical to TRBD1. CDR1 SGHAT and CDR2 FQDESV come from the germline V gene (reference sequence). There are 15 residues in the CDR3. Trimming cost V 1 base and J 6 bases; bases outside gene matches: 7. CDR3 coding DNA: TGTGCCAGCAGCTTAGGGCAGGGGGCCAGGCAGACCCAGTACTTC. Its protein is CASSLGQGARQTQYF.

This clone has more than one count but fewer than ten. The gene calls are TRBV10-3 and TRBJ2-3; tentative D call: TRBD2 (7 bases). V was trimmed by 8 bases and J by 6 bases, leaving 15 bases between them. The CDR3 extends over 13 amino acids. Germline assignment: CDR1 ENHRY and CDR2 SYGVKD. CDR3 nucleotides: TGTGCCATCGGAGGGGGGGCGGAGGATACGCAGTATTTT. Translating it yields CAIGGGAEDTQYF.

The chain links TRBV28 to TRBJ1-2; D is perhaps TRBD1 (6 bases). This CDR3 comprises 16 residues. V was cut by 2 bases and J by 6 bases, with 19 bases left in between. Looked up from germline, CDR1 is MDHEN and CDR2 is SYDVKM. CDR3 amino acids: CASSLVAAGARDGYTF. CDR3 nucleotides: TGTGCCAGCAGTTTAGTTGCGGCAGGGGCGCGGGATGGCTACACCTTC.

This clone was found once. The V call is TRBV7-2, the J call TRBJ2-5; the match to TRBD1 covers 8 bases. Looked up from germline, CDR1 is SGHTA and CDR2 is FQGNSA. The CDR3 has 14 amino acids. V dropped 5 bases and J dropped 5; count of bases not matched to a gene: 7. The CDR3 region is CASSPDRGRETQYF. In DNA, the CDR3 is TGTGCCAGCAGCCCCGACAGGGGTCGGGAGACCCAGTACTTC.

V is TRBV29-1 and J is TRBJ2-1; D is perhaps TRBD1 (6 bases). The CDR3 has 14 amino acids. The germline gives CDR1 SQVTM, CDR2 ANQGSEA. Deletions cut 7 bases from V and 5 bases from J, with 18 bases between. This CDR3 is CSAGPGHLHNEQFF. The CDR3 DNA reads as TGCAGCGCCGGACCGGGACACCTCCACAATGAGCAGTTCTTC.

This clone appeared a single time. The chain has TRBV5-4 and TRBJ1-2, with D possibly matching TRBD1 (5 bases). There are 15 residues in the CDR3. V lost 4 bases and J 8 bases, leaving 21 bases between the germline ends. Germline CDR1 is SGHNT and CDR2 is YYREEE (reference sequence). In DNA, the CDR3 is TGTGCCAGCAGCCTACCGGCAAGCTTGGAGGGGGGCTACACCTTC. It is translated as CASSLPASLEGGYTF.

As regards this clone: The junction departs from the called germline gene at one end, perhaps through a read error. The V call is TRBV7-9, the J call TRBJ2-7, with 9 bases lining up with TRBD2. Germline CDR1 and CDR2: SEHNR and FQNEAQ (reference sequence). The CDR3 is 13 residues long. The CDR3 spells CASSLAGLDEQYF. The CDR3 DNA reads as TGTGCCAGCAGCCTAGCGGGGCTCGACGAGCAGTACTTC. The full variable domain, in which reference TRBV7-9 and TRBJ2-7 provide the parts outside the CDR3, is DTGVSQNPRHKITKRGQNVTFRCDPISEHNRLYWYRQTLGQGPEFLTYFQNEAQLEKSRLLSDRFSAERPKGSFSTLEIQRTEQGDSAMYLCASSLAGLDEQYFGPGTRLTVT.

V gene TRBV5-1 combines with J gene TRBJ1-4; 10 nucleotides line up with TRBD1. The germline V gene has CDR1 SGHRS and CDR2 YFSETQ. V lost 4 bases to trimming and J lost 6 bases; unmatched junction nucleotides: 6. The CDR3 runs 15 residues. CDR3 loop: CASSPGGQGYEKLFF. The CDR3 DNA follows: TGCGCCAGCAGCCCGGGGGGACAGGGGTATGAAAAACTGTTTTTT.

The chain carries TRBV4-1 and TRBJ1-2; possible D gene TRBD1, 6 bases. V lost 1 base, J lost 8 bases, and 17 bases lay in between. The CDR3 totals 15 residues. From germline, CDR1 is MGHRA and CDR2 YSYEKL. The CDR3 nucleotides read TGCGCCAGCAGCCAAGGTTCGGCGGGGGCACGAGGCTACACCTTC. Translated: CASSQGSAGARGYTF.

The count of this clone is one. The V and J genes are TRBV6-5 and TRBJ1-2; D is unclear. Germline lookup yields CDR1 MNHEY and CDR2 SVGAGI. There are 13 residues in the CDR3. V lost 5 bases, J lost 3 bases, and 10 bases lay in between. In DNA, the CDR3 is TGTGCCAGCAGTCTTGGGCTCGACTATGGCTACACCTTC. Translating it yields CASSLGLDYGYTF.

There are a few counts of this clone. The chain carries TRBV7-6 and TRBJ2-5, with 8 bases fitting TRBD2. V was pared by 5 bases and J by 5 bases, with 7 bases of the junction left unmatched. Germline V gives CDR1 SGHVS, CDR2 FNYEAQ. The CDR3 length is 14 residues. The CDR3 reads CASSPGERGETQYF. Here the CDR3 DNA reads TGTGCCAGCAGCCCCGGCGAGCGGGGGGAGACCCAGTACTTC.

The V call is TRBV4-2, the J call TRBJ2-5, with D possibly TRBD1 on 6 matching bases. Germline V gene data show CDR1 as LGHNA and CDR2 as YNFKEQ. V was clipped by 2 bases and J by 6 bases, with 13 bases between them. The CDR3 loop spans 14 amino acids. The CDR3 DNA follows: TGTGCCAGCAGCCAAAACCGGGACAAAAAGACCCAGTACTTC. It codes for CASSQNRDKKTQYF.

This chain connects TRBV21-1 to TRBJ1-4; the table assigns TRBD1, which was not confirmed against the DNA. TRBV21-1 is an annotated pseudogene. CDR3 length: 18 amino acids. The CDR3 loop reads CASSKVRGGTGGHEKLFF. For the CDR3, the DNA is TGTGCCAGCAGCAAAGTTCGGGGAGGGACAGGGGGCCATGAAAAACTGTTTTTT.

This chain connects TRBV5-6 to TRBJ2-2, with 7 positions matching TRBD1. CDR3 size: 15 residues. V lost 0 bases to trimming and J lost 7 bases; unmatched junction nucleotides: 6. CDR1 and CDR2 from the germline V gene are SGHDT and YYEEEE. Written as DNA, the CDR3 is TGTGCCAGCAGCTTGGAACCAGGGGGTGGCGGGGAGCTGTTTTTT. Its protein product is CASSLEPGGGGELFF.